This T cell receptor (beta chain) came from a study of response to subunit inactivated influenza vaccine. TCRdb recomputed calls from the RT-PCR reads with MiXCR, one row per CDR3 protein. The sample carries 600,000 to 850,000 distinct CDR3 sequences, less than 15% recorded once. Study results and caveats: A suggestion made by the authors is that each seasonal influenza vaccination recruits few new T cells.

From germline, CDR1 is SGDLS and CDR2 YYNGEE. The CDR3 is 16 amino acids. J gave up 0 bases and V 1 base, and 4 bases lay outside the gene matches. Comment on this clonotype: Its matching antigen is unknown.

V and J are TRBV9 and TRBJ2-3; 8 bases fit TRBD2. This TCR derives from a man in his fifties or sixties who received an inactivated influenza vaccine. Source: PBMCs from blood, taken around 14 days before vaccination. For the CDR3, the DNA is TGTGCCAGCAGCGTAAGGGCTAGCGGGAGCACAGATACGCAGTATTTT. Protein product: CASSVRASGSTDTQYF. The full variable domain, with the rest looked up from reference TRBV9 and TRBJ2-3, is DSGVTQTPKHLITATGQRVTLRCSPRSGDLSVYWYQQSLDQGLQFLIQYYNGEERAKGNILERFSAQQFPDLHSELNLSSLELGDSALYFCASSVRASGSTDTQYFGPGTRLTVL.